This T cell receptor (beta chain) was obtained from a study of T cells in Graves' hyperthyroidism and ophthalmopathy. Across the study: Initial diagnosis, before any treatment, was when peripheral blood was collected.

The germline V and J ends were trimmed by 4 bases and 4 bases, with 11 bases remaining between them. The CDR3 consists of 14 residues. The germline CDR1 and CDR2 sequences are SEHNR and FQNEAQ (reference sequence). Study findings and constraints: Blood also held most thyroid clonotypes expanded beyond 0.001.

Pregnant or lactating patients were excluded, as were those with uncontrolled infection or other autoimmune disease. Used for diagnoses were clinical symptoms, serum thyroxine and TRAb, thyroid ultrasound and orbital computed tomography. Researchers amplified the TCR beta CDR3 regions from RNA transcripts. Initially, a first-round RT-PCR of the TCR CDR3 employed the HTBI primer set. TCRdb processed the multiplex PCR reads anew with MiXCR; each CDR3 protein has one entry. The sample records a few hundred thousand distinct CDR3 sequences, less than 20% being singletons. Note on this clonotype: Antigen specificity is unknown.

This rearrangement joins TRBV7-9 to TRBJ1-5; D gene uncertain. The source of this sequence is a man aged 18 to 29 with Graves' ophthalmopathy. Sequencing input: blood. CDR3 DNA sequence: TGTGCCAGCAGCTCTGCCGCGGATAATCAGCCCCAGCATTTT. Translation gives CASSSAADNQPQHF.